Sequencing of this T cell receptor beta chain was carried out in a study of long-term antiretroviral therapy in people with HIV. Losses at the gene ends were 4 bases for V and 2 bases for J; bases not matched to a gene: 4. The germline V gene has CDR1 LGHNA and CDR2 YNFKEQ. This CDR3 spans 16 amino acids. To note about this clone: What it binds is not known.

Overall study results and limits: All time points showed a repertoire dominated by clones expanded before ART. With ART, diversity went up but was still lower than in transplant donor controls.

Sequencing relied on immunoSEQ assay v3.0, run at survey level. Clones were sequenced by immunoSEQ multiplex PCR, and TCRdb holds only the in-frame ones, with some missing. The repertoire holds over 35,000 clones, with 80% as singletons. Samples held about 0.95-10 million cryopreserved PBMC, and DNA extraction followed. The chain carries TRBV4-2 and TRBJ2-3, with TRBD2 matching over 12 bases. This TCR came from a man under 40 with HIV. This material consisted of unsorted PBMCs, taken 3.4 years after starting antiretroviral therapy. In nucleotides, the CDR3 is TGTGCCAGCAGCCGGGGACTAGCGGGCCCCACAGATACGCAGTATTTT. Residues: CASSRGLAGPTDTQYF.